The sequence of this T cell receptor (beta chain) was determined in a study of CD8 T cells in ankylosing spondylitis. TCRdb re-called the 5' RACE reads with MiXCR, one entry per CDR3 protein. The repertoire holds 150,000 to 200,000 distinct CDR3 sequences, 10% to 15% seen once, with approximately 11% in the top ten. CDR1 and CDR2 (germline): MNHEY, SVGAGI. The CDR3 is 17 residues long. V lost 4 bases, J lost 4 bases, and 22 bases lay in between. Many counts were recorded for this clonotype. The sequencing sample was made of blood, either unsorted or a sorted T cell fraction (not recorded which). The clonotype comes from a female donor with ankylosing spondylitis or in good health (not recorded which). The chain uses TRBV6-5 and TRBJ1-2; D is possibly TRBD1 (5 bases). CDR3 nucleotide sequence: TGTGCCAGCAGTTCCGGATACCGGGACCAAGCCTCCTATGGCTACACCTTC. Its protein product is CASSSGYRDQASYGYTF.